The 3 T cell receptor beta chains below all came from one sample that was sequenced in a study of blood T cell repertoires in COVID-19. The repertoire was sequenced with immunoSEQ multiplex PCR; TCRdb's copy has only in-frame clones and lacks some. The repertoire holds roughly 220,000 clones, with more than 85% as singletons. What was sequenced was peripheral blood. The receptors come from a woman aged 45-59 years with COVID-19, enrolled during active disease.

V usage is TRBV9 and J usage is TRBJ2-3; 8 nucleotides match TRBD1. J was trimmed by 6 bases and V by 4 bases; bases with no gene match: 1. This CDR3 has 12 amino acids. From germline, CDR1 is SGDLS and CDR2 YYNGEE. Here the CDR3 reads CASSRTGDTQYF. The CDR3 DNA reads TGTGCCAGCAGCAGGACAGGGGATACGCAGTATTTT.

This clone was counted once. The chain combines TRBV27 with TRBJ2-7; D may be TRBD2 (6 bases). From germline, CDR1 is MNHEY and CDR2 SMNVEV (reference sequence). Trimming took off 8 bases at V and 3 bases at J, with 11 bases between the two ends. This CDR3 contains 12 residues. CDR3 residues: CASGGTDYEQYF. CDR3 sequence (DNA): TGTGCCAGCGGAGGGACCGACTACGAGCAGTACTTC.

Remarks on this clone: At one boundary the junction diverges from the germline segment, which might be a read error. The gene calls are TRBV7-2 and TRBJ2-3, with unresolved D. Looked up from germline, CDR1 is SGHTA and CDR2 is FQGNSA. CDR3 length: 14 amino acids. In DNA, the CDR3 is TGTGCCAGCAACTTACAGATCGCCACAGATACGCAGTATTTT. Its protein is CASNLQIATDTQYF. The full variable domain, with the rest looked up from reference TRBV7-2 and TRBJ2-3, is GAGVSQSPSNKVTEKGKDVELRCDPISGHTALYWYRQSLGQGLEFLIYFQGNSAPDKSGLPSDRFSAERTGGSVSTLTIQRTQQEDSAVYLCASNLQIATDTQYFGPGTRLTVL.